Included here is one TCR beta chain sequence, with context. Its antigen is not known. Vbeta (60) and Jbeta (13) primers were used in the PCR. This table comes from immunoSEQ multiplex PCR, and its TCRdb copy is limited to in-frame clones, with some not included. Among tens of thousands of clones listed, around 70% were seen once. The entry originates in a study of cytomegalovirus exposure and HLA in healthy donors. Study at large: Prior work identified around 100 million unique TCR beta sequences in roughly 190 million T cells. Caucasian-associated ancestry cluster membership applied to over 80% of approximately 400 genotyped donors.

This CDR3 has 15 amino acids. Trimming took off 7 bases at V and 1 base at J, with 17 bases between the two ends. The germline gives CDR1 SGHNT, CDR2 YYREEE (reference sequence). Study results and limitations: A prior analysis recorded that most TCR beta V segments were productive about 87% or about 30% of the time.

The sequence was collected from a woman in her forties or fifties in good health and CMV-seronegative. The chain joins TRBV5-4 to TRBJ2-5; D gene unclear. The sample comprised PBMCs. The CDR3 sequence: CASGYVTYAQETQYF. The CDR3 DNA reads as TGTGCCAGCGGCTACGTGACTTACGCCCAAGAGACCCAGTACTTC. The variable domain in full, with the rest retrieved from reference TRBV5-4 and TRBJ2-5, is ETGVTQSPTHLIKTRGQQVTLRCSSQSGHNTVSWYQQALGQGPQFIFQYYREEENGRGNFPPRFSGLQFPNYSSELNVNALELDDSALYLCASGYVTYAQETQYFGPGTRLLVL.